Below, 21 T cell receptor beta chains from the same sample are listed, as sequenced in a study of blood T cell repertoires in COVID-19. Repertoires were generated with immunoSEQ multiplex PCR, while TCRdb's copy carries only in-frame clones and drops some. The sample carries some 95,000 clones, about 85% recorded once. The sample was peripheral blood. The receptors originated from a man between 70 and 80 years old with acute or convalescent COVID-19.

CDR3 sequence reads: CASSLEGQVRDYTF. Written as DNA, the CDR3 is TGTGCCAGCAGCTTAGAGGGACAGGTCCGGGACTACACCTTC. The chain recombines TRBV7-9 with TRBJ1-2; TRBD1 agrees at 8 bases. J gave up 10 bases and V 1 base, and 8 bases lay outside the gene matches. The V gene's germline CDR1 is SEHNR and CDR2 FQNEAQ (reference sequence). The CDR3 has 14 amino acids.

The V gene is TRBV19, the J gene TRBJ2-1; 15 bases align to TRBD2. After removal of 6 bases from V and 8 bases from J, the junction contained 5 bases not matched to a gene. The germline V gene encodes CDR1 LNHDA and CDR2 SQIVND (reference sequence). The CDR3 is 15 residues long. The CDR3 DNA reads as TGTGCCAGTAGAGGACTAGCGGGGGGGGCCCATGAGCAGTTCTTC. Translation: CASRGLAGGAHEQFF.

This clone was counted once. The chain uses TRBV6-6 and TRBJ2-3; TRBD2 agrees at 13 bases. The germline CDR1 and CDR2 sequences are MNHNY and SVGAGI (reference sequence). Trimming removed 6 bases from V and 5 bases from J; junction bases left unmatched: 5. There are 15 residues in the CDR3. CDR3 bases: TGTGCCAGCAGCGGACTAGCGGGGGAGGGAGATACGCAGTATTTT. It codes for CASSGLAGEGDTQYF.

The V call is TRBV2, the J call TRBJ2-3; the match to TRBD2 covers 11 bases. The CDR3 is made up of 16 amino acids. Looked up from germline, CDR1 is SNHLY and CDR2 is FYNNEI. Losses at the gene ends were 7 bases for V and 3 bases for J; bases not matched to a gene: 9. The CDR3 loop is CASNEGLAGGTDTQYF. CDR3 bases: TGTGCCAGCAACGAAGGGCTAGCGGGGGGTACAGATACGCAGTATTTT.

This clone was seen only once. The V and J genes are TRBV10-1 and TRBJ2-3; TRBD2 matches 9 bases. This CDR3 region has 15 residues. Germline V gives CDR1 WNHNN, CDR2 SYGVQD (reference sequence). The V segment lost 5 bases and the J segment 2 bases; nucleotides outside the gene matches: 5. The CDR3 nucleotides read TGCGCCAGCAGTCGGAGCGGGGGGAACACAGATACGCAGTATTTT. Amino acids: CASSRSGGNTDTQYF.

The CDR3 region has the DNA TGTGCCAGCAGCTCACAGGGGGTACCCTACGAGCAGTACGTC. Amino acid sequence: CASSSQGVPYEQYV. The chain recombines TRBV28 with TRBJ2-7; 8 nucleotides match TRBD1. CDR1 and CDR2 (germline): MDHEN, SYDVKM. J gave up 2 bases and V 6 bases, and 6 bases lay outside the gene matches. The CDR3 loop spans 14 amino acids.

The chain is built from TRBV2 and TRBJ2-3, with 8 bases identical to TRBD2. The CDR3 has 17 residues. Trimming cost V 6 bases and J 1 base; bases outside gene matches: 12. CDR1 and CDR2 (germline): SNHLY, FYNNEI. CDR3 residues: CASRGPKRGGGTDTQYF. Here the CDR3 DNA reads TGTGCCAGCAGGGGCCCGAAACGGGGGGGCGGCACAGATACGCAGTATTTT.

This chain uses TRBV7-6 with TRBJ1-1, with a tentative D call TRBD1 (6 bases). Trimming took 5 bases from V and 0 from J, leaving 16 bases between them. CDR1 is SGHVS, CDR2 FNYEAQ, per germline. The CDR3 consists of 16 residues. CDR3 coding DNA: TGTGCCAGCAGCCCCTCTCCAGGGGCGCTGAACACTGAAGCTTTCTTT. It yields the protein CASSPSPGALNTEAFF.

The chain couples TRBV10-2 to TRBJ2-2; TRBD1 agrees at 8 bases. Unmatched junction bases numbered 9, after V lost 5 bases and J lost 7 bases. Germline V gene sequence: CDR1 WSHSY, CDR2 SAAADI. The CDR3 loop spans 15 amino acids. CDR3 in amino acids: CASSKDRVDGGELFF. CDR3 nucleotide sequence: TGCGCCAGCAGTAAGGACAGGGTGGATGGCGGGGAGCTGTTTTTT.

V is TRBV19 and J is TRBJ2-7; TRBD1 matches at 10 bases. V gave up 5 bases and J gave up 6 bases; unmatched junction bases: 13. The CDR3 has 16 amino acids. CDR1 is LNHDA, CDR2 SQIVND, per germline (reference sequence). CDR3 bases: TGTGCCAGTAGTCCCCCTCGGGACAGGGGATTAGGCGAGCAGTACGTC. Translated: CASSPPRDRGLGEQYV.

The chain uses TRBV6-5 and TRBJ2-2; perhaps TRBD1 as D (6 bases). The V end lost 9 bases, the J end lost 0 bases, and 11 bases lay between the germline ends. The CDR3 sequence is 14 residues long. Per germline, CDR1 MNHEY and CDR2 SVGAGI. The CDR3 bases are TGTGCCAGTAGGGGGTTTCCGAACACCGGGGAGCTGTTTTTT. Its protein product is CASRGFPNTGELFF.

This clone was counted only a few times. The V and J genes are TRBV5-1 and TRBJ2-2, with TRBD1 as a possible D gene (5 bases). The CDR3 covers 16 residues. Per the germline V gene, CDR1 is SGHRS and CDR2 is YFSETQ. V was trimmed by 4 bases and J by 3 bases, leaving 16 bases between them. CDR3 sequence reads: CASSLQMGPDTGELFF. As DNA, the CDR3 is TGCGCCAGCAGCCTCCAAATGGGGCCGGACACCGGGGAGCTGTTTTTT.

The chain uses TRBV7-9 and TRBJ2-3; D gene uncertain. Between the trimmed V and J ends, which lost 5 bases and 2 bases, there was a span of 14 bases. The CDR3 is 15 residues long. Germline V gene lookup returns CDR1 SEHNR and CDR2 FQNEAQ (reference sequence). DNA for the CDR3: TGTGCCAGCAGCCTGACGGGTCAGCCCACAGATACGCAGTATTTT. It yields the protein CASSLTGQPTDTQYF. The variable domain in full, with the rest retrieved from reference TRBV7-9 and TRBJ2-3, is DTGVSQNPRHKITKRGQNVTFRCDPISEHNRLYWYRQTLGQGPEFLTYFQNEAQLEKSRLLSDRFSAERPKGSFSTLEIQRTEQGDSAMYLCASSLTGQPTDTQYFGPGTRLTVL.

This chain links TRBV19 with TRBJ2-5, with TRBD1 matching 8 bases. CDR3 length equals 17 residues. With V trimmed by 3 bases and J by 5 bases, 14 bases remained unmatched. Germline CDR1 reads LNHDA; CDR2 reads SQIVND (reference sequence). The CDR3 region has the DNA TGTGCCAGTAGTATCCGGACAGGGAGGATTTTAACTGAGACCCAGTACTTC. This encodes CASSIRTGRILTETQYF.

The CDR3 sequence is CASQDRAAGELFF. In nucleotides, the CDR3 is TGTGCCAGCCAGGACAGGGCTGCCGGGGAGCTGTTTTTT. V is TRBV6-5 and J is TRBJ2-2; 8 bases are a match to TRBD1. The CDR3 sequence is 13 residues long. Germline loops: CDR1 MNHEY, CDR2 SVGAGI. J gave up 6 bases and V 8 bases, and 5 bases lay outside the gene matches.

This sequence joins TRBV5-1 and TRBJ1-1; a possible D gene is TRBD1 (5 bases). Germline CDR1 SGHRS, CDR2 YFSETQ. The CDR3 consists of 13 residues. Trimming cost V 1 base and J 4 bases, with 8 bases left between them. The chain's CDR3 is CASSLNRLTEAFF. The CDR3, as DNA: TGCGCCAGCAGCTTGAACAGGCTCACTGAAGCTTTCTTT.

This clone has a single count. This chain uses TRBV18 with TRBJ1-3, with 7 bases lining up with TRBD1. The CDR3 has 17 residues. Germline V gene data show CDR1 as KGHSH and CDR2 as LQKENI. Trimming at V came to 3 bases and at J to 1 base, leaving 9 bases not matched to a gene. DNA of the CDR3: TGTGCCAGCTCACCCTCGACAGGGCTGATTTCTGGAAACACCATATATTTT. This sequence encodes CASSPSTGLISGNTIYF.

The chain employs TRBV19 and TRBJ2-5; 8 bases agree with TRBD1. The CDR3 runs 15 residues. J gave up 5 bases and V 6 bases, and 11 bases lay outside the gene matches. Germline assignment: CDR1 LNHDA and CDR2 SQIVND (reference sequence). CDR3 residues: CASSPGQGVLETQYF. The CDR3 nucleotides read TGTGCCAGTAGCCCCGGACAGGGCGTTCTCGAGACCCAGTACTTC.

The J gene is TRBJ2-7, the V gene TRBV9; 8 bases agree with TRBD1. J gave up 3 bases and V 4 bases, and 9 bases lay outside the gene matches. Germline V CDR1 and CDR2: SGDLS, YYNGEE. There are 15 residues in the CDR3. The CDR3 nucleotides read TGTGCCAGCAGCCTCGATCCAGGGGGCGGCTACGAGCAGTACTTC. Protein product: CASSLDPGGGYEQYF.

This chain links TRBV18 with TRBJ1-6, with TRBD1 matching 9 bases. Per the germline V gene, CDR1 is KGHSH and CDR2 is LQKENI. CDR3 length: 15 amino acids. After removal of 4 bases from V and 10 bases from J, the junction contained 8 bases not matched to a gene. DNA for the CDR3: TGTGCCAGCTCACAGACCGGGACAGGGCAATCACCCCTCCACTTT. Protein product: CASSQTGTGQSPLHF.

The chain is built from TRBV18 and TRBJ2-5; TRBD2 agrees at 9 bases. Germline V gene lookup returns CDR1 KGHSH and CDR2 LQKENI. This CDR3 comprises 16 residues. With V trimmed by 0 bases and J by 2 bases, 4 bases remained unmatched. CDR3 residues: CASSPPSSGAQETQYF. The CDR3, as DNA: TGTGCCAGCTCACCACCCTCTAGCGGGGCACAAGAGACCCAGTACTTC.